The present T cell receptor (beta chain) was sequenced within a study of T cells in Graves' hyperthyroidism and ophthalmopathy. This clonotype was seen at least ten times. Authors of the study amplified TCR beta CDR3 regions from RNA transcripts. HTBI primers were the set used in a first-round RT-PCR of the TCR CDR3. MiXCR, run by TCRdb on the multiplex PCR reads, gives a single entry per CDR3 protein. The data show 660,000 or so distinct CDR3 sequences, less than 45% seen once. Researchers barred patients who had uncontrolled infection, other autoimmune disease, pregnancy or lactation. V lost 5 bases to trimming and J lost 6 bases; unmatched junction nucleotides: 11. Germline V gene data show CDR1 as SGHVS and CDR2 as FNYEAQ. The CDR3 has 15 amino acids.

Sequenced: peripheral blood or thyroid tissue (not recorded which). This receptor was taken from an adult man with Graves' disease, either hyperthyroidism or ophthalmopathy (not recorded which). J is TRBJ2-5 and V is TRBV7-6, with 8 bases matching TRBD1. CDR3 sequence reads: CASSRQGTGGQTQYF. Written as DNA, the CDR3 is TGTGCCAGCAGCCGACAGGGGACGGGCGGGCAGACCCAGTACTTC.